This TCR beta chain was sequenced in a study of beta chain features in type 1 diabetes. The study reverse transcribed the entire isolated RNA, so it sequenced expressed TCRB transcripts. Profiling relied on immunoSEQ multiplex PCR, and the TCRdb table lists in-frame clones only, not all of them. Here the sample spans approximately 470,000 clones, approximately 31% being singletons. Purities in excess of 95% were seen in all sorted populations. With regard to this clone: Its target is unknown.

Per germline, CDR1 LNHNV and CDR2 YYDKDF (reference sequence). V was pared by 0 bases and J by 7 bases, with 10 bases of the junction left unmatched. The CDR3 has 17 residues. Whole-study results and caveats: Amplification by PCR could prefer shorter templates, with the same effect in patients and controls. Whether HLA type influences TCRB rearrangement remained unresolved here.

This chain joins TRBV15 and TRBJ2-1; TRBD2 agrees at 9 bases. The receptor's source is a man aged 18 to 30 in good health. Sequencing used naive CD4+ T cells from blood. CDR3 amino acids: CATSRDLPAGGGNEQFF. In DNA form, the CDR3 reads TGTGCCACCAGCAGAGATCTTCCAGCGGGAGGAGGGAATGAGCAGTTCTTC.